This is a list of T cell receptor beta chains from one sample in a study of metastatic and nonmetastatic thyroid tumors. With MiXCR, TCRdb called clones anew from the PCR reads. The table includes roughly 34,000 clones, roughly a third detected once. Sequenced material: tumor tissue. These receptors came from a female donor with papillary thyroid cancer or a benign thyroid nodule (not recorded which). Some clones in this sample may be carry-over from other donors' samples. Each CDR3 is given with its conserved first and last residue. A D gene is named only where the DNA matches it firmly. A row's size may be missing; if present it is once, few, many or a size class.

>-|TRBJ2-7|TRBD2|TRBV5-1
CAIPTSGSGGEQYF
TGCGCCATCCCGACTAGCGGGAGCGGTGGCGAGCAGTACTTC
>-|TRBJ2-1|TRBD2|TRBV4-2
CASSSEGAGDYGEQFF
TGTGCCAGCAGTTCCGAGGGAGCGGGAGATTACGGTGAGCAGTTCTTC
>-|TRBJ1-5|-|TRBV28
CASRGGVLSQPQHF
TGTGCCAGCAGGGGGGGGGTCCTTAGCCAGCCCCAGCATTTT
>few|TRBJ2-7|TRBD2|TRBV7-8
CASSEGGGYEQYF
TGTGCCAGCAGCGAGGGCGGGGGCTACGAGCAGTACTTC
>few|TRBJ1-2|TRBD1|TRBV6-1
CASNGWGQSYGYTF
TGTGCCAGCAATGGGTGGGGACAGTCTTATGGCTACACCTTC
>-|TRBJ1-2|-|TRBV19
CASSLGYGYTF
TGTGCCAGTAGTTTGGGCTATGGCTACACCTTC
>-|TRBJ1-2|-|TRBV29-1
CSVAGFYGSTF
TGCAGCGTTGCTGGGTTTTATGGCTCCACCTTC
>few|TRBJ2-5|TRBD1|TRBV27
CASSSSGTGGGETQYF
TGTGCCAGCAGTTCCTCGGGGACAGGGGGCGGGGAGACCCAGTACTTC
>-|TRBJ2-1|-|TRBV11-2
CASSLQRALLNNEQFF
TGTGCCAGCAGCTTGCAGCGAGCGTTATTGAACAATGAGCAGTTCTTC
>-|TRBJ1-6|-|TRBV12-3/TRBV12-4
CASSYRINSPLHF
TGTGCCAGCAGTTACAGAATTAATTCACCCCTCCACTTT
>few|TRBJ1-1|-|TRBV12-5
CASGPPGEYTEAFF
TGTGCTAGTGGTCCCCCGGGGGAGTACACTGAAGCTTTCTTT
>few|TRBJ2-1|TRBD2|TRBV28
CASRESGGSYNEQFF
TGTGCCAGCAGGGAGAGCGGGGGTTCCTACAATGAGCAGTTCTTC
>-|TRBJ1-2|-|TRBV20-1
CSATPWVAYGYTF
TGCAGTGCTACGCCCTGGGTGGCGTATGGCTACACCTTC
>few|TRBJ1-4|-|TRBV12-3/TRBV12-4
CASSLRQATNEKLFF
TGTGCCAGCAGTCTTCGACAGGCAACTAATGAAAAACTGTTTTTT
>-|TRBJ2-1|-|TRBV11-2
CASSLGTSNEQFF
TGTGCCAGCAGCTTAGGGACCAGCAATGAGCAGTTCTTC
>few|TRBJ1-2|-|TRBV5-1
CASSPGTYGYTF
TGCGCCAGCAGCCCCGGGACTTATGGCTACACCTTC
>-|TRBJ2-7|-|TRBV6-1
CASGDLYEQYF
TGTGCCAGCGGGGACCTCTACGAGCAGTACTTC
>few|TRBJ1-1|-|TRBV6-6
CASSPRAGTRDMNTEAFF
TGTGCCAGCAGTCCCCGGGCAGGGACACGAGATATGAACACTGAAGCTTTCTTT
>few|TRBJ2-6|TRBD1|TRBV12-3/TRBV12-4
CASSPTGAGANVLTF
TGTGCCAGCAGTCCGACAGGGGCTGGGGCCAACGTCCTGACTTTC
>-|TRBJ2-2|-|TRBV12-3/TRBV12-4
CASSFPPGNTGELFF
TGTGCCAGCAGTTTTCCACCGGGGAACACCGGGGAGCTGTTTTTT
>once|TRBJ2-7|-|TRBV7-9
CASSLDGTYEQYF
TGTGCCAGCAGTCTCGACGGAACCTACGAGCAGTACTTC
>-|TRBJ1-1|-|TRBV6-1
CASSPGGDTEAFF
TGTGCCAGCAGCCCGGGGGGGGACACTGAAGCTTTCTTT
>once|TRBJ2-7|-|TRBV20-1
CSAQSGVEQYF
TGCAGTGCTCAGTCTGGGGTGGAGCAGTACTTC
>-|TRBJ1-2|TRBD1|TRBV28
CASSLSGGSGYTF
TGTGCCAGCAGTTTATCAGGGGGGAGTGGCTACACCTTC
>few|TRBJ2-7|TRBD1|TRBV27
CASSSDRGLNEQYF
TGTGCCAGCAGTTCCGACAGGGGGCTCAACGAGCAGTACTTC
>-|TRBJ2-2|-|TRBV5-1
CASSLKTGTGELFF
TGCGCCAGCAGCTTAAAGACAGGCACCGGGGAGCTGTTTTTT
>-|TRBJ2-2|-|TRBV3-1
CASRLRVWTGELFF
TGTGCCAGCAGACTCAGGGTATGGACCGGGGAGCTGTTTTTT
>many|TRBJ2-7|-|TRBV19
CASSASISYEQYF
TGTGCCAGTAGTGCCAGTATATCCTACGAGCAGTACTTC